Below, 23 T cell receptor beta chains from the same sample are listed, as sequenced in a study of T cell repertoires in cytomegalovirus infection. TCRdb reprocessed the reads via MiXCR and lists one record per CDR3 protein. Here the sample spans hundreds of thousands of distinct CDR3 sequences, about a sixth being singletons. Sequenced material: PBMCs. These receptor sequences come from a human donor in good health (CMV status not recorded). Some clones in this sample may be carry-over from other donors' samples.

The V and J genes are TRBV7-9 and TRBJ1-3; no firm D call. The CDR3 consists of 14 residues. Germline-derived CDR1 and CDR2 are SEHNR and FQNEAQ (reference sequence). Deletions cut 5 bases from V and 0 bases from J, with 8 bases between. The CDR3 sequence: CASSVYSSGNTIYF. CDR3 sequence (DNA): TGTGCCAGCAGCGTATATAGCTCTGGAAACACCATATATTTT.

This clonotype appeared many times. V is TRBV6-1 and J is TRBJ1-1; D is undetermined. The V gene's germline CDR1 is MNHNS and CDR2 SASEGT. V was pared by 0 bases and J by 0 bases, with 11 bases between. The CDR3 has 16 amino acids. Here the CDR3 reads CASSEAVEGLNTEAFF. The CDR3 DNA reads TGTGCCAGCAGTGAAGCGGTGGAGGGTTTGAACACTGAAGCTTTCTTT.

This clonotype was picked up a small number of times. The chain links TRBV28 to TRBJ2-5; no clear D gene. The germline V gene encodes CDR1 MDHEN and CDR2 SYDVKM. This CDR3 contains 11 residues. Trimming stripped 5 bases from V and 5 bases from J, with 6 bases between. The CDR3 region is CASSQRETQYF. CDR3 DNA sequence: TGTGCCAGCAGTCAAAGGGAGACCCAGTACTTC.

The table lists this clonotype with a count of one. This chain links TRBV6-2 or TRBV6-3 with TRBJ2-2; 7 bases are a match to TRBD1. The V segment lost 8 bases and the J segment 6 bases; nucleotides outside the gene matches: 12. The CDR3 extends over 15 amino acids. Germline values: CDR1 MNHEY, CDR2 SVGEGT. The CDR3 region is CASLEGGALPGELFF. For the CDR3, the DNA is TGTGCCAGCTTGGAAGGGGGCGCATTACCCGGGGAGCTGTTTTTT.

V and J are TRBV7-2 and TRBJ2-7; D not certain. CDR1 is SGHTA, CDR2 FQGNSA, per germline. The CDR3 has 12 amino acids. V lost 4 bases and J lost 6, with 10 bases in between. CDR3 sequence: CASSSRVSEQYF. The CDR3 region has the DNA TGTGCCAGCAGCTCCCGTGTGAGCGAGCAGTACTTC.

This sequence joins TRBV12-3 or TRBV12-4 and TRBJ1-4, with 11 bases identical to TRBD1. V gave up 3 bases and J gave up 12 bases; unmatched junction bases: 6. This CDR3 has 14 amino acids. CDR3 in amino acids: CASSFWTGGEELFF. CDR3 nucleotides: TGTGCCAGCAGTTTTTGGACAGGGGGCGAGGAACTGTTTTTT.

This chain uses TRBV28 with TRBJ1-2; tentatively, D is TRBD1 (5 bases). The germline gives CDR1 MDHEN, CDR2 SYDVKM. The CDR3 has 11 residues. V was pared by 6 bases and J by 9 bases, with 11 bases between. The CDR3 nucleotides are TGTGCCAGCAGATTAGGGGCCAGCTACACCTTC. It encodes CASRLGASYTF.

This chain uses TRBV4-1 with TRBJ2-2, with TRBD2 matching over 9 bases. The ends lost 4 bases at V and 0 bases at J; junction bases unmatched: 6. The length of the CDR3 is 17 residues. In germline, CDR1 is MGHRA, CDR2 YSYEKL. The CDR3 spells CASSPSLAGTNTGELFF. The CDR3 bases are TGCGCCAGCAGCCCCAGTCTAGCGGGGACGAACACCGGGGAGCTGTTTTTT.

This clonotype showed up just a few times. The rearrangement joins TRBV27 to TRBJ2-5; 11 positions agree with TRBD1. CDR3 length: 15 residues. Looked up from germline, CDR1 is MNHEY and CDR2 is SMNVEV (reference sequence). V dropped 8 bases and J dropped 4; count of bases not matched to a gene: 9. The CDR3 DNA reads TGTGCCAGCGGTTGGACAGGGGGCTTGGGAGAGACCCAGTACTTC. This encodes CASGWTGGLGETQYF.

This clonotype has more than one count but fewer than ten. This chain connects TRBV7-9 to TRBJ2-7, with D possibly matching TRBD1 (6 bases). The germline gives CDR1 SEHNR, CDR2 FQNEAQ (reference sequence). This CDR3 spans 15 amino acids. V was cut by 1 base and J by 0 bases, with 10 bases left in between. The CDR3 protein is CASSLGGGLSYEQYF. CDR3 DNA sequence: TGTGCCAGCAGCTTAGGAGGGGGTCTCTCCTACGAGCAGTACTTC.

This clonotype was seen at least ten times. The rearrangement joins TRBV3-1 to TRBJ2-5; D is ambiguous. The ends were cut back, 1 base at V and 1 base at J, with 4 bases in the middle. The CDR3 runs 13 residues. The germline V gene has CDR1 LGHDT and CDR2 YNNKEL (reference sequence). CDR3 in DNA: TGTGCCAGCAGCCAAGGGGTCCAAGAGACCCAGTACTTC. Amino acids: CASSQGVQETQYF.

This clonotype was seen more than once but under ten times. This rearrangement joins TRBV20-1 to TRBJ1-3; D is unclear. The CDR3 loop spans 14 amino acids. With 0 bases removed from V and 2 bases from J, the gap between germline ends came to 8 bases. Germline values: CDR1 DFQATT, CDR2 SNEGSKA (reference sequence). This chain's CDR3 is CSARDSGPGNTIYF. The CDR3 DNA sequence: TGCAGTGCTAGAGATTCAGGCCCTGGAAACACCATATATTTT.

This clonotype was counted only a few times. The rearrangement joins TRBV5-4 to TRBJ2-3, with a tentative D call TRBD2 (6 bases). Germline V gene lookup returns CDR1 SGHNT and CDR2 YYREEE (reference sequence). CDR3 length: 15 residues. V lost 0 bases and J 4 bases, leaving 12 bases between the germline ends. For the CDR3, the DNA is TGTGCCAGCAGCTTGGCCGGGGGAGAGGCAGATACGCAGTATTTT. Its protein is CASSLAGGEADTQYF.

At least ten counts were recorded for this clonotype. This rearrangement joins TRBV7-9 to TRBJ1-2; 8 nucleotides match TRBD1. The CDR3 loop spans 15 amino acids. Germline V CDR1 and CDR2: SEHNR, FQNEAQ (reference sequence). Trimming took 6 bases from V and 4 from J; bases not matched to a gene: 10. CDR3 in DNA: TGTGCCAGCAGTTCCCCGGGACAGGAAAGCTATGGCTACACCTTC. It is translated as CASSSPGQESYGYTF.

This clonotype has a handful of counts. The V and J genes are TRBV4-1 and TRBJ2-1, with TRBD2 identical over 8 bases. The CDR3 is 16 amino acids. The germline CDR1 and CDR2 sequences are MGHRA and YSYEKL. Losses at the gene ends were 1 base for V and 9 bases for J; bases not matched to a gene: 11. The CDR3 DNA sequence: TGCGCCAGCAGCCAAGCGGTCGGGGGGGCTCAGGGTGAGCAGTTCTTC. Its protein product is CASSQAVGGAQGEQFF.

This clonotype has a count of ten or more. The chain carries TRBV27 and TRBJ1-1; D ambiguous. The germline V gene has CDR1 MNHEY and CDR2 SMNVEV (reference sequence). This CDR3 contains 13 residues. V was clipped by 3 bases and J by 6 bases, with 11 bases between them. Written as DNA, the CDR3 is TGTGCCAGCAGTTTTGGACTTAGCGCTGAAGCTTTCTTT. It yields the protein CASSFGLSAEAFF.

This clonotype has at least ten counts. V is TRBV7-2 and J is TRBJ2-7; D is unclear. From germline, CDR1 is SGHTA and CDR2 FQGNSA. This CDR3 spans 12 amino acids. V lost 2 bases, J lost 3 bases, and 5 bases lay in between. CDR3 sequence (DNA): TGTGCCAGCAGCTTAAGAAACTACGAGCAGTACTTC. It codes for CASSLRNYEQYF.

This clonotype has a count of ten or more. V is TRBV7-2 and J is TRBJ1-1, with no clear D. The V end lost 7 bases, the J end lost 2 bases, and 11 bases lay between the germline ends. This CDR3 is 13 amino acids long. Germline-derived CDR1 and CDR2 are SGHTA and FQGNSA. The CDR3 bases are TGTGCCAGCACCCTCGAACACAACACTGAAGCTTTCTTT. It is translated as CASTLEHNTEAFF.

This clonotype was seen only a few times. CDR3 in amino acids: CASRKVGGTYGYTF. CDR3 sequence (DNA): TGTGCCAGCAGGAAAGTGGGGGGGACTTATGGCTACACCTTC. The chain carries TRBV28 and TRBJ1-2; D is perhaps TRBD1 (5 bases). The CDR3 totals 14 residues. In germline, CDR1 is MDHEN, CDR2 SYDVKM. Trimming left V 6 bases short and J 5 bases short, with 16 bases between.

This clonotype has more than one count but fewer than ten. V usage is TRBV7-2 and J usage is TRBJ2-1; TRBD1 matches at 9 bases. The CDR3 is made up of 14 amino acids. Germline loops: CDR1 SGHTA, CDR2 FQGNSA. The ends lost 7 bases at V and 15 bases at J; junction bases unmatched: 16. The CDR3 nucleotides read TGTGCCAGCACCACATCCCAACAGGGGGCTTCTGGGTTCTTC. Translation gives CASTTSQQGASGFF. Drawing the rest from reference TRBV7-2 and TRBJ2-1, the complete variable domain is GAGVSQSPSNKVTEKGKDVELRCDPISGHTALYWYRQSLGQGLEFLIYFQGNSAPDKSGLPSDRFSAERTGGSVSTLTIQRTQQEDSAVYLCASTTSQQGASGFFGPGTRLTVL.

This clonotype was picked up many times. CDR3 in DNA: TGTGCCAGCTCCGAACTAGCGGGGATTAGCACAGATACGCAGTATTTT. Its translation is CASSELAGISTDTQYF. The chain joins TRBV6-1 to TRBJ2-3, with 10 bases matching TRBD2. J was trimmed by 0 bases and V by 8 bases; bases with no gene match: 8. The CDR3 has 16 residues. Germline V gene sequence: CDR1 MNHNS, CDR2 SASEGT.

As regards this clonotype: With a much larger clone just one base away, this may be a read error. The rearrangement uses TRBV6-1 and TRBJ1-2, with TRBD1 matching 8 bases. Germline loops: CDR1 MNHNS, CDR2 SASEGT. J gave up 8 bases and V 6 bases, and 11 bases lay outside the gene matches. The length of the CDR3 is 14 residues. The CDR3 reads CASSVPRTGPGYTF. The CDR3, as DNA: TGTGCCAGCAGCGTCCCCCGGACAGGGCCCGGCTACACCTTC.

The V gene is TRBV12-3 or TRBV12-4, the J gene TRBJ2-5, with D maybe TRBD1 (6 bases). The CDR3 is 15 amino acids. Trimming took 3 bases from V and 1 from J, leaving 12 bases between them. The CDR3 loop is CASSLGASFQETQYF. CDR3 coding DNA: TGTGCCAGCAGTTTGGGGGCCTCTTTCCAAGAGACCCAGTACTTC.